The sequence of this T cell receptor beta chain was determined in a study of shared clonotypes between healthy human individuals. Background on the study: A donor's plate count was three for CD4 naive and three for CD4 memory; CD8 naive had two and CD8 memory one.

Germline assignment: CDR1 LNHNV and CDR2 YYDKDF (reference sequence). The CDR3 has 14 amino acids. V gave up 3 bases and J gave up 2 bases, with 10 bases separating them. Details on this clone: Antigen unknown.

Overall study findings and caveats: Generation probabilities of non-shared clonotypes were lower (relative to those shared by all four donors). For naive CD4 cells, around 5% of clonotypes were shared across several donors.

The assay was immunoSEQ multiplex PCR, and TCRdb's table has in-frame clones only and misses some. This sample has approximately 1.5 million clones, with approximately 98% found just once. Sequencing was done on a sample of naive CD4+ T cells sorted from blood. Subset noted: CD45RA+ positively selected. This chain connects TRBV15 to TRBJ2-5, with D possibly being TRBD1 (5 bases). This clonotype originated in a man aged 25 to 40 in good health. The CDR3 sequence: CATSSRRVQETQYF. CDR3 DNA sequence: TGTGCCACCAGCAGTCGCAGGGTACAAGAGACCCAGTACTTC.